This entry lists 16 T cell receptor beta chains sequenced from one sample in a study of technical replicates of blood from a few donors. Using immunoSEQ multiplex PCR, the repertoire was profiled, and TCRdb retains in-frame clones only, with some absent. The profile shows about 100,000 clones, approximately 94% of them singletons. Specimen: T cells isolated from PBMCs. The receptors were sampled from a human donor in good health.

The rearrangement joins TRBV6-5 to TRBJ1-3, with D possibly being TRBD1 (6 bases). Trimming removed 5 bases from V and 7 bases from J, with 6 bases in between. The CDR3 contains 11 residues. Germline values: CDR1 MNHEY, CDR2 SVGAGI. CDR3 nucleotide sequence: TGTGCCAGCAGTAGGGGGAACACCATATATTTT. Its protein is CASSRGNTIYF.

The V call is TRBV5-4, the J call TRBJ2-7, with TRBD1 matching over 9 bases. Unmatched junction bases numbered 2, after V lost 2 bases and J lost 2 bases. CDR3 length: 14 residues. Germline-derived CDR1 and CDR2 are SGHNT and YYREEE (reference sequence). CDR3 sequence reads: CASSFGTGTYEQYF. Written as DNA, the CDR3 is TGTGCCAGCAGCTTCGGGACAGGGACCTACGAGCAGTACTTC. The full variable domain, with the rest looked up from reference TRBV5-4 and TRBJ2-7, is ETGVTQSPTHLIKTRGQQVTLRCSSQSGHNTVSWYQQALGQGPQFIFQYYREEENGRGNFPPRFSGLQFPNYSSELNVNALELDDSALYLCASSFGTGTYEQYFGPGTRLTVT.

This chain links TRBV6-5 with TRBJ2-5; D is unresolved. Deletions cut 4 bases from V and 5 bases from J, with 14 bases between. The CDR3 is 14 amino acids. The germline CDR1 and CDR2 sequences are MNHEY and SVGAGI. CDR3 in amino acids: CASSLSVFGETQYF. CDR3 in DNA: TGTGCCAGCAGTTTAAGTGTTTTCGGGGAGACCCAGTACTTC.

The chain links TRBV12-5 to TRBJ1-1; maybe TRBD1 (6 bases). V shed 2 bases and J shed 7 bases, with 20 bases lying between them. CDR3 size: 16 residues. Germline V gene lookup returns CDR1 LGHNT and CDR2 FRNRAP. CDR3 loop: CASGLPLRRGGLEAFF. The CDR3 DNA sequence: TGTGCTAGTGGTTTGCCCCTTAGGAGGGGGGGACTTGAAGCTTTCTTT. The full variable domain, its missing parts supplied by reference TRBV12-5 and TRBJ1-1, is DARVTQTPRHKVTEMGQEVTMRCQPILGHNTVFWYRQTMMQGLELLAYFRNRAPLDDSGMPKDRFSAEMPDATLATLKIQPSEPRDSAVYFCASGLPLRRGGLEAFFGQGTRLTVV.

V is TRBV29-1 and J is TRBJ2-1; TRBD2 matches 11 bases. CDR1 and CDR2 from the germline V gene are SQVTM and ANQGSEA. There are 13 residues in the CDR3. V lost 6 bases, J lost 9 bases, and 7 bases stayed unmatched. CDR3 in DNA: TGCAGCGTCATAGCGGGAGGGCCTTTTGAGCAGTTCTTC. Amino acids: CSVIAGGPFEQFF.

V and J are TRBV5-8 and TRBJ2-3; 11 bases map to TRBD1. Germline CDR1 SGHTS, CDR2 YDEGEE. The CDR3 is 16 residues long. Trimming removed 3 bases from V and 4 bases from J; junction bases left unmatched: 7. The CDR3: CASSSRTGGSPDTQYF. Written as DNA, the CDR3 is TGTGCCAGCAGCTCCCGGACAGGGGGCAGTCCAGATACGCAGTATTTT.

V is TRBV5-1 and J is TRBJ2-5; D might be TRBD1 (5 bases). This CDR3 is 15 amino acids long. The germline CDR1 and CDR2 sequences are SGHRS and YFSETQ. V dropped 1 base and J dropped 4 bases, with 14 bases sitting between them. The CDR3 bases are TGCGCCAGCAGCTTGTCAGGGCTCGTACGAGAGACCCAGTACTTC. The encoded protein is CASSLSGLVRETQYF.

J is TRBJ2-1 and V is TRBV5-1; D uncertain. The V gene lost 4 bases and the J gene lost 4 bases, with 12 bases spanning the gap. The CDR3 runs to 14 residues. From germline, CDR1 is SGHRS and CDR2 YFSETQ. As DNA, the CDR3 is TGCGCCAGCAGCCCAAGCCGTCAATACAATGAGCAGTTCTTC. It codes for CASSPSRQYNEQFF.

V and J are TRBV6-1 and TRBJ2-7; 9 bases agree with TRBD2. Germline V CDR1 and CDR2: MNHNS, SASEGT. The J segment lost 5 bases and the V segment lost 2 bases, leaving 13 bases of the junction unmatched. The CDR3 has 17 residues. CDR3 loop: CASSELSFSGSKNEQYF. DNA of the CDR3: TGTGCCAGCAGTGAATTGAGTTTTAGCGGGAGTAAAAACGAGCAGTACTTC.

This chain links TRBV19 with TRBJ2-4; 7 bases match TRBD1. Germline V CDR1 and CDR2: LNHDA, SQIVND (reference sequence). The CDR3 runs to 19 residues. After removal of 3 bases from V and 4 bases from J, the junction contained 18 bases not matched to a gene. The CDR3 DNA sequence: TGTGCCAGTAGTATCCCCCCAGGGGGTAAGGTGGGTCGTAAAAACATTCAGTACTTC. Protein sequence: CASSIPPGGKVGRKNIQYF. Supplemented by reference TRBV19 and TRBJ2-4, the full variable domain reads DGGITQSPKYLFRKEGQNVTLSCEQNLNHDAMYWYRQDPGQGLRLIYYSQIVNDFQKGDIAEGYSVSREKKESFPLTVTSAQKNPTAFYLCASSIPPGGKVGRKNIQYFGAGTRLSVL.

The V and J genes are TRBV2 and TRBJ2-5; D gene unclear. V was shortened by 5 bases and J by 1 base, with 11 bases between the two germline ends. The CDR3 covers 14 residues. The germline V gene encodes CDR1 SNHLY and CDR2 FYNNEI. CDR3 bases: TGTGCCAGCAGTCGAGCCCAAACCCAAGAGACCCAGTACTTC. Residues: CASSRAQTQETQYF.

The chain employs TRBV7-9 and TRBJ2-1, with 7 bases that match TRBD1. Trimming took 5 bases from V and 6 from J; bases not matched to a gene: 10. From germline, CDR1 is SEHNR and CDR2 FQNEAQ (reference sequence). The CDR3 length is 15 residues. This CDR3 reads CASSIMGTVSNEQFF. The CDR3 DNA follows: TGTGCCAGCAGCATTATGGGGACAGTTTCCAATGAGCAGTTCTTC.

CDR3 DNA sequence: TGTGCCAGCAGCTTAGTCGGGAGGGTTGAAGCTTTCTTT. It translates to CASSLVGRVEAFF. This chain connects TRBV7-8 to TRBJ1-1; no reliable D call. CDR3 length equals 13 residues. V dropped 1 base and J dropped 7 bases, with 10 bases sitting between them. Germline values: CDR1 SGHVS, CDR2 FQNEAQ.

V gene TRBV29-1 combines with J gene TRBJ1-1, with D unresolved. Trimming removed 7 bases from V and 0 bases from J, with 6 bases in between. Germline CDR1 SQVTM, CDR2 ANQGSEA. This CDR3 comprises 11 residues. The CDR3 nucleotides read TGCAGCGCGGGGTTGAACACTGAAGCTTTCTTT. Translation: CSAGLNTEAFF.

The chain joins TRBV14 to TRBJ2-1; a weak D match, TRBD2 (6 bases). V lost 6 bases to trimming and J lost 7 bases, with 10 bases between them. Germline CDR1 reads SGHDN; CDR2 reads FVKESK. The CDR3 has 12 amino acids. The CDR3 DNA reads TGTGCCAGCAGATATAGCGGTAATGAGCAGTTCTTC. This sequence encodes CASRYSGNEQFF.

The chain couples TRBV5-1 to TRBJ2-2; 12 bases map to TRBD1. Germline values: CDR1 SGHRS, CDR2 YFSETQ. This CDR3 region has 16 residues. V dropped 3 bases and J dropped 3; count of bases not matched to a gene: 3. The CDR3 region has the DNA TGCGCCAGCAGCTCGGGGACAGGGGGCGACACCGGGGAGCTGTTTTTT. This gives the protein CASSSGTGGDTGELFF.